This TCR beta chain stems from a study of T cells after posttransplantation cyclophosphamide. This clone was recorded many times. As yet, its antigen is unknown. The sample contains more than one DNA sequence encoding this CDR3. This related bone marrow graft donor gave peripheral blood on the day of marrow donation. Findings and caveats of the study: TRB clonality was highly associated with recipient CMV seropositivity and reactivation. Later blood repertoires were often dominated by clones from the donor CD8+ memory compartment. Tissue-infiltrating T cells from skin or gut overlapped little with blood T cells.

Only in-frame clones appear in the TCRdb table, and some are missing; sequencing was by immunoSEQ multiplex PCR. The sample was found to contain some 40,000 clones, and every one recurs. Sequenced material: PBMCs. The sequence was obtained from a woman aged 45-60 years in good health and a related stem cell transplant donor.

The chain's CDR3 is CSARDSYEQYF. DNA of the CDR3: TGCAGTGCTAGGGACAGCTACGAGCAGTACTTC. This chain joins TRBV20-1 and TRBJ2-7; D is perhaps TRBD1 (6 bases). This CDR3 has 11 amino acids. Germline V CDR1 and CDR2: DFQATT, SNEGSKA (reference sequence). Trimming stripped 3 bases from V and 3 bases from J, with 6 bases between.